Many counts were recorded for the clone carrying this TCR beta chain. Its specificity is unknown. This sample was taken from a study of blood T cells in healthy people across ages. Study-level findings and limits: Shifts in expanded clonotypes may have been confounded by donor CMV status, which was unknown.

Trimming pared 7 bases from V and 6 bases from J, leaving 13 bases between. Germline V gene lookup returns CDR1 ENHRY and CDR2 SYGVKD. The CDR3 sequence is 13 residues long. With a J-beta primer mix and a sample-barcoded 5' primer, a second PCR ran about 6 to 11 cycles. Each CDR3 protein gets one entry after TCRdb re-called the 5' RACE reads with MiXCR. The sample contains some 1.5 million distinct CDR3 sequences, roughly 28% of which appear only once. The sequencing sample was made of blood. The chain carries TRBV10-3 and TRBJ2-1, with a tentative D call TRBD2 (6 bases). This receptor was obtained from a woman aged 25 to 45 in good health. CDR3 amino acids: CAITGEPSNEQFF. The CDR3 nucleotides read TGTGCCATCACGGGGGAGCCGTCCAATGAGCAGTTCTTC.